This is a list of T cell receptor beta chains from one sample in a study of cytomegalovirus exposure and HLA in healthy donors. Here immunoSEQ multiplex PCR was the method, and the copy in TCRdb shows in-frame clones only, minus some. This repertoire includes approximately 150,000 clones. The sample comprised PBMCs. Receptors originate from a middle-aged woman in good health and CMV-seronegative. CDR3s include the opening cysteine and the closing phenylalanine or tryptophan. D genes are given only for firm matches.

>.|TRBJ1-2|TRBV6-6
TGTGCCAGCAGTTTCGAAGGGAGTGGCTACACCTTC
CASSFEGSGYTF
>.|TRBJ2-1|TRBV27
TGTGCCAGCACGACGGGGGTCCTGTACAATGAGCAGTTCTTC
CASTTGVLYNEQFF
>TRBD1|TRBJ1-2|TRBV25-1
TGTGCCAGCAGTAGCAGGGGGCTGTCGAACTATGGCTACACCTTC
CASSSRGLSNYGYTF
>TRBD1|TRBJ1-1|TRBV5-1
TGCGCCAGCAGCTCGACAGGGGGCCCCACTGAAGCTTTCTTT
CASSSTGGPTEAFF
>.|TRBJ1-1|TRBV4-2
TGTGCCAGCAGCCAAGATCTGCCGCCCCGGGACACTGAAGCTTTCTTT
CASSQDLPPRDTEAFF
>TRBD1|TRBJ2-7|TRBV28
TGTGCCAGCAGAAGACAGGGCTACGAGCAGTACTTC
CASRRQGYEQYF
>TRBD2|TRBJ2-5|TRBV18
TGTGCCAGCTCACCACTTCCCGCGGGGGGATCTGAGACCCAGTACTTC
CASSPLPAGGSETQYF
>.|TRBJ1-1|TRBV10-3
TGTGCCATCAGTACAGGTCGGAGGAACACTGAAGCTTTCTTT
CAISTGRRNTEAFF
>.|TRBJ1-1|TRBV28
TGTGCCAGCAGCCCCGTGAGGGTCCAACTCCGTGGAGCTTTCTTT
CASSPVRVQLRGAFF
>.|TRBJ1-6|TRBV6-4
TGTGCCAGCAGTGGCCAGATAAATTCACCCCTCCACTTT
CASSGQINSPLHF
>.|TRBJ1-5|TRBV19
TGTGCCAGTAGTATAGCCCTAGGGCAGGGGAGGGGACAGCCCCAGCATTTT
CASSIALGQGRGQPQHF
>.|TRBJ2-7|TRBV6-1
TGTGCCAGCAGTGAAGCCGGGACACGTTTCTACGAGCAGTACTTC
CASSEAGTRFYEQYF
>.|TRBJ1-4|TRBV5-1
TGCGCCAGCAGCTCCGGACAAGTTAATGAAAAACTGTTTTTT
CASSSGQVNEKLFF
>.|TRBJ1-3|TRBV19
TGTGCCAGTAGCTTGACAGGTGGAAACACCATATATTTT
CASSLTGGNTIYF
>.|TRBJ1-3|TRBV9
TGTGCCAGCAGCGTAGAAGCGAACAGGATCGGAAACACCATATATTTT
CASSVEANRIGNTIYF
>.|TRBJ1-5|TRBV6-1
TGTGCCAGCAGGCGGGCTGAATTCAATCAGCCCCAGCATTTT
CASRRAEFNQPQHF
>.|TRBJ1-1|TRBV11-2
TGTGCTAGTGGACAGCTTGGAACTGAAGCTTTCTTT
CASGQLGTEAFF
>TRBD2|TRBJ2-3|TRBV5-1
TGCGCCAGCAGCTTGGTACCAGGACTAGAGGTGGCAGATACGCAGTATTTT
CASSLVPGLEVADTQYF
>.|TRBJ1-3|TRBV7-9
TGTGCCAGCAGCTTGGAGCTGGGAAACACCATATATTTT
CASSLELGNTIYF
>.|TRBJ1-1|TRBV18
TGTGCCAGCTCACCACCCGACAGGTTCAGAGCTTTCTTT
CASSPPDRFRAFF
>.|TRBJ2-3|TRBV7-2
TGTGCCAGCACCCGGGGGACTAGCACAGATACGCAGTATTTT
CASTRGTSTDTQYF
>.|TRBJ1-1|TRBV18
TGTGCCAGCTCCCTACAGGAGAACACTGAAGCTTTCTTT
CASSLQENTEAFF
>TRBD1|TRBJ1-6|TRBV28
TGTGCCAGCAGTTTATTGAGGACAGGGCTCAATTCACCCCTCCACTTT
CASSLLRTGLNSPLHF
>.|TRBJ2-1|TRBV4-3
TGCGCCAGCAGCCAAGCCCCAGGGGTACGGGTTCAGTTCTTC
CASSQAPGVRVQFF
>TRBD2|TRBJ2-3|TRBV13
TGTGCCAGCAGCTTTAGCGGGGGGGGGTTATTAGGGACGCAGTATTTT
CASSFSGGGLLGTQYF
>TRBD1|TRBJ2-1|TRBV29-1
TGCAGCGTTGAAGAGACACAGGGGAAGGAGCAGTTCTTC
CSVEETQGKEQFF
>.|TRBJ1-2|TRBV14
TGTGCCAGCAGCCAAAACAGTCTCTATGGCTACACCTTC
CASSQNSLYGYTF
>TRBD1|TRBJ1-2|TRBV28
TGTGCCAGCAGCTTATTCGGGACAGGGGGCTTCTATGGCTACACCTTC
CASSLFGTGGFYGYTF
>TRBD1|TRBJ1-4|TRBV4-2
TGTGCCAGCAGCCAAGAGCCACAGGGGGCTAGGGAAAAACTGTTTTTT
CASSQEPQGAREKLFF
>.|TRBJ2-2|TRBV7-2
TGTGCCAGCAGCTCGTTAAGCCCGAACACCGGGGAGCTGTTTTTT
CASSSLSPNTGELFF
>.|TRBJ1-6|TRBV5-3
TGCGCCAGAAGCTTGGATGAGAAACTCCACTTT
CARSLDEKLHF
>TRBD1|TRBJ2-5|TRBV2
TGTGCCAGCGCTACACAGGGGGCAGCGGAGACCCAGTACTTC
CASATQGAAETQYF
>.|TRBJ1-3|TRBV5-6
TGTGCCAGCAGCTTGCCAGGGTCCGGAAACACCATATATTTT
CASSLPGSGNTIYF
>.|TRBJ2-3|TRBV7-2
TGTGCCAGCAGCCCATTGACAGATAGTACGCAGTATTTT
CASSPLTDSTQYF
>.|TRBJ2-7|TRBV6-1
TGTGCCAGCAGTGAAGGGGGAGGGGGGAACAACGAGCAGTACTTC
CASSEGGGGNNEQYF
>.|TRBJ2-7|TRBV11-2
TGTGCCAGCAGCTTAGCTAGTTACGAGCAGTACTTC
CASSLASYEQYF
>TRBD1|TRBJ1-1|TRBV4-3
TGCGCCAGCAGCCAAGATAGTAGGACAGGGCCAATGAACACTGAAGCTTTCTTT
CASSQDSRTGPMNTEAFF
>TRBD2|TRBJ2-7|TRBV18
TGTGCCAGCTCACCCGGGACTAGCGGGGTTTACGAGCAGTACTTC
CASSPGTSGVYEQYF
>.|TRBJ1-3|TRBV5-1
TGCGCCAGCAGCTTGTCAGGGAACAGGGCTGACCTCTCTGGAAACACCATATATTTT
CASSLSGNRADLSGNTIYF
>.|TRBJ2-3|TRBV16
TGTGCCAGCAGCCTGACAAGGTTGGGCACAGATACGCAGTATTTT
CASSLTRLGTDTQYF
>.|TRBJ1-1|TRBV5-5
TGTGCCAGCAGCTTGGACAGGTGGGGCACTGAAGCTTTCTTT
CASSLDRWGTEAFF
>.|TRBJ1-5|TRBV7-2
TGTGCCAGCAGCTTAGCAGGGGAGGGCCAGCCCCAGCATTTT
CASSLAGEGQPQHF
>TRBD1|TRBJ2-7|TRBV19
TGTGCCAGTAGTATAGAACCCCCGGGACAGGGCTCCGAGCAGTACTTC
CASSIEPPGQGSEQYF
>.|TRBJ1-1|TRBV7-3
TGTGCCAGCAGCTTAACAAGGGGAACTGAAGCTTTCTTT
CASSLTRGTEAFF
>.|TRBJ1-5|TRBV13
TGTGCCAGCAGCTTAGGCGGCGGTTGGCCCCAGCATTTT
CASSLGGGWPQHF
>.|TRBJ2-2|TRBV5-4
TGTGCCAGCAGCTTGGGTGGCAGTTCGAACACCGGGGAGCTGTTTTTT
CASSLGGSSNTGELFF
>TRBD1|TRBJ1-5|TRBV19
TGTGCCAGTAGGGGGACAGGCATCAATCAGCCCCAGCATTTT
CASRGTGINQPQHF
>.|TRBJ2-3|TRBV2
TGTGCCAGCAGTGCGGCGGGGGCCTACACAGATACGCAGTATTTT
CASSAAGAYTDTQYF
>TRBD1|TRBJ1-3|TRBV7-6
TGTGCCAGCAGCAACACAGGGGCTGGAAACACCATATATTTT
CASSNTGAGNTIYF
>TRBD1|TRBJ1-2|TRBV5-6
TGTGCCAGCAGTCTTGGACAGGGGGATCTTAGCTACACCTTC
CASSLGQGDLSYTF
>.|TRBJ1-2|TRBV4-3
TGCGCCAGCAGCCAAGAGTCTTTCCAGGGTCACGGCTACACCTTC
CASSQESFQGHGYTF
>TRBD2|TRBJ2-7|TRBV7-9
TGTGCCAGCAGCTTTCAAATGGGGGGGACCTACGAGCAGTACTTC
CASSFQMGGTYEQYF
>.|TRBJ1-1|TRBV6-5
TGTGCCAGCACCGCCCTGGGGTGGGGAGGTACTGAAGCTTTCTTT
CASTALGWGGTEAFF
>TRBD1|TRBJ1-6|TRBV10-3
TGTGCCACCCGATCGGACAGGGCCTATAACTATAATTCACCCCTCCACTTT
CATRSDRAYNYNSPLHF